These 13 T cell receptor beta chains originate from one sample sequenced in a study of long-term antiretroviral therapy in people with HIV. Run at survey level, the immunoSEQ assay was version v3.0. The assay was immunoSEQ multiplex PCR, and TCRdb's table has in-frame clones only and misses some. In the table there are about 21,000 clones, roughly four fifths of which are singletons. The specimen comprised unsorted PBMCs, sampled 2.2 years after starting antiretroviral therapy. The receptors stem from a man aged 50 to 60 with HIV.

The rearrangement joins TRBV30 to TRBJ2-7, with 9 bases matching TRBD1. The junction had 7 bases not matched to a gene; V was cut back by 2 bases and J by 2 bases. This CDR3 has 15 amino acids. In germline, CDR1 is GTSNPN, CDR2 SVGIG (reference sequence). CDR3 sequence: CAWSTSWTGAYEQYF. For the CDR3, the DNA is TGTGCCTGGAGTACATCATGGACAGGGGCCTACGAGCAGTACTTC.

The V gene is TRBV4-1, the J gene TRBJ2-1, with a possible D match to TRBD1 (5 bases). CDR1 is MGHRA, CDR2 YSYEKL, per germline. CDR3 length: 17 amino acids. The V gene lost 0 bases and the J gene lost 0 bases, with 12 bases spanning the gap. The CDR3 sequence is CASSQDPTDSSYNEQFF. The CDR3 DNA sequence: TGCGCCAGCAGCCAAGATCCGACAGACAGCTCCTACAATGAGCAGTTCTTC.

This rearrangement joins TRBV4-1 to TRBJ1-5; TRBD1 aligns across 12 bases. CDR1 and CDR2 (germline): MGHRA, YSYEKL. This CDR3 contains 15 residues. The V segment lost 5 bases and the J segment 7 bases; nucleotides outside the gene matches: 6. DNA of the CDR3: TGCGCCAGCAGCTGGGGACAGGGGGCCGGACAGCCCCAGCATTTT. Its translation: CASSWGQGAGQPQHF.

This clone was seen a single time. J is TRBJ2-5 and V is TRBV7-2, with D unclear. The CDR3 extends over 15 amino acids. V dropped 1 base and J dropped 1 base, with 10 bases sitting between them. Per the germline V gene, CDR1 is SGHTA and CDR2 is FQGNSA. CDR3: CASSLVAPPQETQYF. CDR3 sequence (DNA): TGTGCCAGCAGCTTAGTTGCTCCCCCCCAAGAGACCCAGTACTTC.

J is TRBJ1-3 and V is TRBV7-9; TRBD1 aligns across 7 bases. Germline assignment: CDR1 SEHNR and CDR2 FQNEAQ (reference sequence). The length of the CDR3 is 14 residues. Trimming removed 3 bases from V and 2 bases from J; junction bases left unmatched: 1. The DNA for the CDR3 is TGTGCCAGCAGCTTTGGGACAGCTGGAAACACCATATATTTT. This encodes CASSFGTAGNTIYF.

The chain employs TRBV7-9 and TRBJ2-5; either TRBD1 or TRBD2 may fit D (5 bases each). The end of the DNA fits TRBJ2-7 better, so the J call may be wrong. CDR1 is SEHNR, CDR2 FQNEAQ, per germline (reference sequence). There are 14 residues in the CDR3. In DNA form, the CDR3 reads TGTGCCAGCAGCTTACTCCGGGACGCCCCCGAGCAGTACTTC. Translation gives CASSLLRDAPEQYF.

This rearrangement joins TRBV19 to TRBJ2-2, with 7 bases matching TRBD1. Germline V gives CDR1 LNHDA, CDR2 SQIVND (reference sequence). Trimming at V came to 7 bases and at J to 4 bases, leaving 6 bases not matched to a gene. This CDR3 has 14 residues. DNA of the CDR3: TGTGCCAGTATTAGGACAGGAGTCACCGGGGAGCTGTTTTTT. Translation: CASIRTGVTGELFF.

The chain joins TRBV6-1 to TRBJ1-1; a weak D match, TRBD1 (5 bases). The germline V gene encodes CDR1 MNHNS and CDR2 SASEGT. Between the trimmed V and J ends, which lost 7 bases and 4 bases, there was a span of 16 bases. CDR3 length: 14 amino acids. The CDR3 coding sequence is TGTGCCAGCACCCTTGGGGGGGGTCGCACTGAAGCTTTCTTT. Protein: CASTLGGGRTEAFF.

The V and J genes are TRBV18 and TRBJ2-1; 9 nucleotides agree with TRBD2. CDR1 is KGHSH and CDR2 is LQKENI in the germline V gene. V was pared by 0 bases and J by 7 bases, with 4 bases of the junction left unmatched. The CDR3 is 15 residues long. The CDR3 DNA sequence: TGTGCCAGCTCACCACCTAGCGGGAGCGGGAATGAGCAGTTCTTC. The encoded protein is CASSPPSGSGNEQFF.

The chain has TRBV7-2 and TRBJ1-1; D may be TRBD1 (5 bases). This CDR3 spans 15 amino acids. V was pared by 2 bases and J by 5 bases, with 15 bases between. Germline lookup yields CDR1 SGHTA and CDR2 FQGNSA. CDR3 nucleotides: TGTGCCAGCAGCTTACCGCCACGGGGCGGGACTGAAGCTTTCTTT. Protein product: CASSLPPRGGTEAFF.

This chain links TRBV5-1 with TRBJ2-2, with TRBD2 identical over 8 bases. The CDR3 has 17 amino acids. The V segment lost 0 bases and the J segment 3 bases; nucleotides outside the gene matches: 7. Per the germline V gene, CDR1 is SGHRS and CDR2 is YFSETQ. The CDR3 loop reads CASSLGVTSGDTGELFF. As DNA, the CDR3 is TGCGCCAGCAGCTTGGGGGTAACTAGCGGAGACACCGGGGAGCTGTTTTTT. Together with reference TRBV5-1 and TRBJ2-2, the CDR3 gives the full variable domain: KAGVTQTPRYLIKTRGQQVTLSCSPISGHRSVSWYQQTPGQGLQFLFEYFSETQRNKGNFPGRFSGRQFSNSRSEMNVSTLELGDSALYLCASSLGVTSGDTGELFFGEGSRLTVL.

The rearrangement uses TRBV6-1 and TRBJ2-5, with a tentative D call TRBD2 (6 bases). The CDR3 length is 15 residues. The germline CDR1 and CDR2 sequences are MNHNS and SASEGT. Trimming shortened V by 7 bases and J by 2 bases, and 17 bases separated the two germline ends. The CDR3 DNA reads TGTGCCAGCACCGGGGTCCGGGGAGGACAAGAGACCCAGTACTTC. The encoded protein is CASTGVRGGQETQYF.

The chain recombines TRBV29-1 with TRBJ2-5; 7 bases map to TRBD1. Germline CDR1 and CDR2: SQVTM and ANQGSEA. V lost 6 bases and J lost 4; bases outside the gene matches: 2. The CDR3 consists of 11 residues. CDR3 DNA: TGCAGCGTAAACAGGGGAGAGACCCAGTACTTC. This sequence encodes CSVNRGETQYF. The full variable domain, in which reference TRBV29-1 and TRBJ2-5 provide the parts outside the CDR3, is SAVISQKPSRDICQRGTSLTIQCQVDSQVTMMFWYRQQPGQSLTLIATANQGSEATYESGFVIDKFPISRPNLTFSTLTVSNMSPEDSSIYLCSVNRGETQYFGPGTRLLVL.